This T cell receptor (beta chain) was recovered during a study of T cells in Graves' hyperthyroidism and ophthalmopathy. About the research overall: Sampling of peripheral blood happened at initial diagnosis, prior to any treatment. Study-wide findings and caveats: The model predicted ophthalmopathy a median around 6 months before onset. Separation of ophthalmopathy from stable hyperthyroidism was achieved by a 13 V-J model.

The CDR3 loop spans 14 amino acids. The V gene's germline CDR1 is MGHDK and CDR2 SYGVNS. Unmatched junction bases numbered 6, after V lost 3 bases and J lost 5 bases. For this clonotype: No antigen is known for it.

It was uncontrolled infection, other autoimmune disease, pregnancy or lactation that excluded patients. Authors of the study amplified TCR beta CDR3 regions from RNA transcripts. Using the HTBI primer set, a first-round RT-PCR was run on the TCR CDR3. TCRdb redid the calling of the multiplex PCR reads with MiXCR, one entry per CDR3 protein. The sample includes about 560,000 distinct CDR3 sequences, 11% to 15% of them seen just once. The sample comprised blood. V gene TRBV25-1 combines with J gene TRBJ2-7; the match to TRBD1 covers 8 bases. The sequence was collected from a woman in her thirties or forties with Graves' hyperthyroidism. In nucleotides, the CDR3 is TGTGCCAGCAGTGATAACAGGGGGTGGAACGAGCAGTACTTC. The encoded protein is CASSDNRGWNEQYF.